What follows describes a single TCR beta chain. V dropped 5 bases and J dropped 4 bases, with 17 bases sitting between them. This CDR3 has 16 residues. Germline V gene lookup returns CDR1 WNHNN and CDR2 SYGVQD (reference sequence). Unique molecular identifiers were incorporated during preparation of the TCRbeta library. TCRdb used MiXCR to reprocess the PCR reads, holding one entry per CDR3 protein. The sample consists of 200,000 to 250,000 distinct CDR3 sequences, about a tenth of them appearing once. The sample comes from a study of T-cell reconstitution after alpha-beta-depleted transplantation in children.

This TCR came from a human donor who donated a stem cell graft to a child with acute lymphoblastic leukemia. The V call is TRBV10-1, the J call TRBJ2-2; D perhaps matches TRBD1 (6 bases). The sequenced sample was PBMCs from the stem cell graft donor, obtained from the stem cell graft. CDR3 amino acids: CASSRTGTRGTGELFF. The CDR3 DNA sequence: TGCGCCAGCAGTCGAACCGGGACCAGGGGCACCGGGGAGCTGTTTTTT.